This TCR beta chain derives from a study of human T cells and chemical hapten exposure. Time point denoted: patch test 1, 2 weeks after DPC sensitization. Treatment: therapeutic diphenylcyclopropenone sensitization with weekly scalp DPC. Extraction of total RNA was performed on unfractionated whole blood. This clonotype appeared a few times. TCRdb called the RACE reads again in MiXCR, with one record for every CDR3 protein. The profile covers roughly 380,000 distinct CDR3 sequences, with more than 4.5% appearing a single time and approximately 2.5% taken by the ten largest. The source is a woman in her 50s with alopecia areata. Some clones in this sample may be carry-over from other donors' samples. This specimen consisted of whole blood, obtained in connection with sensitization to the hapten diphenylcyclopropenone (DPC).

The CDR3 reads CASSLVGTPIVGKLFF. For the CDR3, the DNA is TGCGCCAGCAGCTTGGTAGGGACTCCGATAGTTGGAAAACTGTTTTTT. The chain couples TRBV5-1 to TRBJ1-4; TRBD1 is a possible D gene (5 bases). The germline CDR1 and CDR2 sequences are SGHRS and YFSETQ. V lost 0 bases and J 10 bases, leaving 19 bases between the germline ends. The CDR3 totals 16 residues.